This TCR beta chain was profiled in a study of a mutant IDH1 vaccine in newly diagnosed glioma. About the research overall: Treated patients, averaging about 40 years, were about 60% male and around 40% female.

The study's findings and limits: Across multiple MHC alleles, 80% to 95% of patients had vaccine-induced responses. Pseudoprogression apparently tracked independently of changes in top peripheral T cell clonotypes.

Time point defined: baseline, week 1 (first vaccination visit). The sample's treatment: pre-vaccination baseline after standard-of-care therapy. Donor tumors were new WHO grade 3 or 4 IDH1-mutant, ATRX-lost astrocytomas. Comment on this clone: The antigen is unknown.

Measured with immunoSEQ multiplex PCR; TCRdb has only the in-frame clones, and not every one. The profile shows under 35,000 clones, around 80% of them singletons. The clonotype originates from a man aged 25 to 45 with glioma. This specimen consisted of PBMCs, obtained from a glioma patient treated with radiotherapy, temozolomide or both.

The CDR3 nucleotides are TGTGCCAGCAGCCCCAGCAGGGCCAACATTCAGTACTTC. Protein sequence: CASSPSRANIQYF. V is TRBV7-2 and J is TRBJ2-4, with D tentatively TRBD1 (5 bases). V was pared by 5 bases and J by 7 bases, with 12 bases between. The CDR3 consists of 13 residues. Germline V gene lookup returns CDR1 SGHTA and CDR2 FQGNSA.